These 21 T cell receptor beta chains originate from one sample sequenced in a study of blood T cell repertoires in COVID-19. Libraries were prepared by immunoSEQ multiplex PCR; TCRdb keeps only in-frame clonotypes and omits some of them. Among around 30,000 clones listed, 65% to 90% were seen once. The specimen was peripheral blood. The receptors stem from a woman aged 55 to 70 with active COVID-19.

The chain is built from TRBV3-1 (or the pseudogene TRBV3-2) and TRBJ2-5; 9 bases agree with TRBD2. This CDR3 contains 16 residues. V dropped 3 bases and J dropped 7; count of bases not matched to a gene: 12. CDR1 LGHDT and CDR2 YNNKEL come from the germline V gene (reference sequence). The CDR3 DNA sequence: TGTGCCAGCAGCCACCCGGCGTCTAGCGGGAAGGGGACCCAGTACTTC. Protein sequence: CASSHPASSGKGTQYF.

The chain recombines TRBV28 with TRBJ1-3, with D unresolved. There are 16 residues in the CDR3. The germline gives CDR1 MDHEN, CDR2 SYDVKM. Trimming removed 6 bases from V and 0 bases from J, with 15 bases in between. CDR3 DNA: TGTGCCAGCAGCTCCCTTCGCGGGTTCTCTGGAAACACCATATATTTT. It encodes CASSSLRGFSGNTIYF. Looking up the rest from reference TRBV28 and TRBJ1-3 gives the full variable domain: DVKVTQSSRYLVKRTGEKVFLECVQDMDHENMFWYRQDPGLGLRLIYFSYDVKMKEKGDIPEGYSVSREKKERFSLILESASTNQTSMYLCASSSLRGFSGNTIYFGEGSWLTVV.

The CDR3 nucleotides are TGTGCCAGCAGCTCGACGGACGGGCAGGGGAACTATGGCTACACCTTC. Its protein product is CASSSTDGQGNYGYTF. The chain recombines TRBV13 with TRBJ1-2; weak D call: TRBD1 (6 bases). CDR3 length: 16 amino acids. V was shortened by 4 bases and J by 2 bases, with 17 bases between the two germline ends. Germline CDR1 is PRHDT and CDR2 is FYEKMQ (reference sequence).

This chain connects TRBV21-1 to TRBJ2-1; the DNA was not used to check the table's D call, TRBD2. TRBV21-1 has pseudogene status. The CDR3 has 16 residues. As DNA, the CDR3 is TGTGCCAGCAGCAAAGTCACGGGAGCGCCCTACAATGAGCAGTTCTTC. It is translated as CASSKVTGAPYNEQFF.

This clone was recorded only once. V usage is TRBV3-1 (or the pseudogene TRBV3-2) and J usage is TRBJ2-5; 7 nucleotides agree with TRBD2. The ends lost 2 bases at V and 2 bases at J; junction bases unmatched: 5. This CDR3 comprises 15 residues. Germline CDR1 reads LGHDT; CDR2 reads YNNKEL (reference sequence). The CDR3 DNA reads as TGTGCCAGCAGCCAACCTGGGCGGGGGCAAGAGACCCAGTACTTC. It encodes CASSQPGRGQETQYF.

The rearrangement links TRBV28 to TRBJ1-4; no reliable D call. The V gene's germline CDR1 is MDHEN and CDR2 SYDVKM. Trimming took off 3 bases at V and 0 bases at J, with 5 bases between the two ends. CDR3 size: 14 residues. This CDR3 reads CASSFQSTNEKLFF. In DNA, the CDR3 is TGTGCCAGCAGTTTTCAGTCAACTAATGAAAAACTGTTTTTT.

CDR3 sequence: CSVAYGKYGYTF. Here the CDR3 DNA reads TGCAGCGTTGCGTACGGGAAATATGGCTACACCTTC. The chain combines TRBV29-1 with TRBJ1-2; D not resolved. The CDR3 contains 12 residues. The germline V and J ends were trimmed by 4 bases and 5 bases, with 11 bases remaining between them. Germline V gene data show CDR1 as SQVTM and CDR2 as ANQGSEA.

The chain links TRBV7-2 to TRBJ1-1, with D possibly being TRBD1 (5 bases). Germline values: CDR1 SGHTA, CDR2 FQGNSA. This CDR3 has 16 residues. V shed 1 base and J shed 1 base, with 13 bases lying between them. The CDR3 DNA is TGTGCCAGCAGCTTAGGGGGCTTGGGTACGAACACTGAAGCTTTCTTT. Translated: CASSLGGLGTNTEAFF. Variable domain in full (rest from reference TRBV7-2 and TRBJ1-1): GAGVSQSPSNKVTEKGKDVELRCDPISGHTALYWYRQSLGQGLEFLIYFQGNSAPDKSGLPSDRFSAERTGGSVSTLTIQRTQQEDSAVYLCASSLGGLGTNTEAFFGQGTRLTVV.

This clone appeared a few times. CDR3 bases: TGCGCCAGCAGTGAGTCGAGTCTTTACAGGTACACAGATACGCAGTATTTT. Its protein product is CASSESSLYRYTDTQYF. The chain uses TRBV10-2 and TRBJ2-3; D is perhaps TRBD1 (5 bases). The CDR3 covers 17 residues. The ends were cut back, 0 bases at V and 2 bases at J, with 15 bases in the middle. Germline-derived CDR1 and CDR2 are WSHSY and SAAADI.

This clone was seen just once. The CDR3 loop reads CASSPARADSPLHF. The CDR3 DNA reads TGTGCCAGCTCACCAGCTCGCGCTGATTCACCCCTCCACTTT. The chain recombines TRBV18 with TRBJ1-6; D is ambiguous. Per the germline V gene, CDR1 is KGHSH and CDR2 is LQKENI. The CDR3 has 14 residues. V was pared by 2 bases and J by 8 bases, with 10 bases between.

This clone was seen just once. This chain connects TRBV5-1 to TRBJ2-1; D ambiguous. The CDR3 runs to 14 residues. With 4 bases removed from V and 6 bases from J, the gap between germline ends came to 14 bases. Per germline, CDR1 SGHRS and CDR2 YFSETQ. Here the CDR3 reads CASSNPLLTNEQFF. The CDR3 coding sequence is TGCGCCAGCAGCAACCCGCTTCTAACCAATGAGCAGTTCTTC. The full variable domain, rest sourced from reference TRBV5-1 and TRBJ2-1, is KAGVTQTPRYLIKTRGQQVTLSCSPISGHRSVSWYQQTPGQGLQFLFEYFSETQRNKGNFPGRFSGRQFSNSRSEMNVSTLELGDSALYLCASSNPLLTNEQFFGPGTRLTVL.

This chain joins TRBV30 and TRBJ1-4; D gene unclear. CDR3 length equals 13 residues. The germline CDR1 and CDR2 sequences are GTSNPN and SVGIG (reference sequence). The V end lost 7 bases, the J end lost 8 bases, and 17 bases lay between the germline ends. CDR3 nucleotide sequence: TGTGCCTCCCAGGCGGGGTTTAACGAAAAACTGTTTTTT. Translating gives CASQAGFNEKLFF.

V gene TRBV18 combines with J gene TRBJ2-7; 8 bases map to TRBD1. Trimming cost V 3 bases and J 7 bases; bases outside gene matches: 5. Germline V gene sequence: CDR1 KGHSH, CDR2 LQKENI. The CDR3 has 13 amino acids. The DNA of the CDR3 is TGTGCCAGCTCACCTGGACAGGGTTTGGAGCAGTACTTC. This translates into CASSPGQGLEQYF. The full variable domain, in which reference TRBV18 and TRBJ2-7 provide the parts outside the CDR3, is NAGVMQNPRHLVRRRGQEARLRCSPMKGHSHVYWYRQLPEEGLKFMVYLQKENIIDESGMPKERFSAEFPKEGPSILRIQQVVRGDSAAYFCASSPGQGLEQYFGPGTRLTVT.

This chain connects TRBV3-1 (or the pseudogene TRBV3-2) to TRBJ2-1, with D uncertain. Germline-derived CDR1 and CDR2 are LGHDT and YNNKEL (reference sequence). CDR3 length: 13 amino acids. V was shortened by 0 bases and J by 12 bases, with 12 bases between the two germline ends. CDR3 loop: CASSQDPSHLQFF. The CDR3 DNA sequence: TGTGCCAGCAGCCAAGATCCTTCCCACTTGCAGTTCTTC.

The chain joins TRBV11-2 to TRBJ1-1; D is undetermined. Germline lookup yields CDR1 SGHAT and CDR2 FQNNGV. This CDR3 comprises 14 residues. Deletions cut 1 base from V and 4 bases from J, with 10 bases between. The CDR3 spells CASSLAGGSTEAFF. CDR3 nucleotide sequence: TGTGCCAGCAGCTTAGCAGGTGGGAGCACTGAAGCTTTCTTT.

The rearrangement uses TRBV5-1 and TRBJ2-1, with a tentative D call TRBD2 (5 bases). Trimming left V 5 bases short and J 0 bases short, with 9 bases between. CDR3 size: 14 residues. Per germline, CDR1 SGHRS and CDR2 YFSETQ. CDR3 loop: CASRDSSSYNEQFF. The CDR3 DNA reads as TGCGCCAGCAGGGACTCTTCCTCCTACAATGAGCAGTTCTTC.

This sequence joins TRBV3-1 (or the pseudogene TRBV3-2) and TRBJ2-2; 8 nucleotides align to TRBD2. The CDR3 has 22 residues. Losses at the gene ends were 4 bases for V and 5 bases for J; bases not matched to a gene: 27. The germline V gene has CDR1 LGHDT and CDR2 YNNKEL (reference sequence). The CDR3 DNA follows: TGTGCCAGCAGCCGACCATTTACCGGGACTAGGCCATTTTGGGTCCAGACCGGGGAGCTGTTTTTT. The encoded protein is CASSRPFTGTRPFWVQTGELFF.

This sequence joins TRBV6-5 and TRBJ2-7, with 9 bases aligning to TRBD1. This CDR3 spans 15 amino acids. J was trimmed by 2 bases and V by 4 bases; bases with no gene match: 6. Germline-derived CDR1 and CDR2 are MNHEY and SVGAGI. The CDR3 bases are TGTGCCAGCAGTTGGGGACAGGGCCTCACCTACGAGCAGTACTTC. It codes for CASSWGQGLTYEQYF.

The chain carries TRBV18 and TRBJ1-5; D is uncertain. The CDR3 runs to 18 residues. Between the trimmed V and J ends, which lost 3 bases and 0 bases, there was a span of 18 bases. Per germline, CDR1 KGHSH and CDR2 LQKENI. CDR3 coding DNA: TGTGCCAGCTCACCGCAGGTTCCCCATGAATATAGCAATCAGCCCCAGCATTTT. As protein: CASSPQVPHEYSNQPQHF.

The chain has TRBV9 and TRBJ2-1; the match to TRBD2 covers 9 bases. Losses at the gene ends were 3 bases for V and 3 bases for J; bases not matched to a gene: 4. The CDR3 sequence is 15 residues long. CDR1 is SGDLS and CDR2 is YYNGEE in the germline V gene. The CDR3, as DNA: TGTGCCAGCAGCGCGGGACTAGCCGTCTACAATGAGCAGTTCTTC. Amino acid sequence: CASSAGLAVYNEQFF.

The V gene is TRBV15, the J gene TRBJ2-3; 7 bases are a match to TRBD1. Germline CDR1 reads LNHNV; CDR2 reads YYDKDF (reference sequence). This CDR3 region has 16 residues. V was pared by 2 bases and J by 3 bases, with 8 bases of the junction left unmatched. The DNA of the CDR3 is TGTGCCACCAGCAGACTGGGGGTGACAGGGACAGATACGCAGTATTTT. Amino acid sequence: CATSRLGVTGTDTQYF.